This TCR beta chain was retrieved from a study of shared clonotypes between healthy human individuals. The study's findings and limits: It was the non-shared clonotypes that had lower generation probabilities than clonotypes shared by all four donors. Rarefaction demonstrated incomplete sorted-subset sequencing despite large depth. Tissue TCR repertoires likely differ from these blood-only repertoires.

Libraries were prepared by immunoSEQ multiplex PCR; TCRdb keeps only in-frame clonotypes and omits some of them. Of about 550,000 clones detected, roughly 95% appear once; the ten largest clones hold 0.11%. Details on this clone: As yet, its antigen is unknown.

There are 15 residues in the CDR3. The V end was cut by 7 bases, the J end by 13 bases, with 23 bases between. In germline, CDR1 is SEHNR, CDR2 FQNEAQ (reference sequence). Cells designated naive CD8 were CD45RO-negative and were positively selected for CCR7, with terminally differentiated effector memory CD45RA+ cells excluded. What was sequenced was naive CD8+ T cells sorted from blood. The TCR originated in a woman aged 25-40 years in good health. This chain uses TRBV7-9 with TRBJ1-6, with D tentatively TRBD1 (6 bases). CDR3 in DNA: TGTGCCAGCATCCAAACAGGGCAGTTCCCCGGGCCCCTCCACTTT. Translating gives CASIQTGQFPGPLHF.